The 9 T cell receptor beta chains given below trace back to one sample, sequenced in a study of cytomegalovirus exposure and HLA in healthy donors. 13 Jbeta primers and 60 Vbeta primers were used for the PCR. Sequenced by immunoSEQ multiplex PCR; TCRdb stores in-frame clones only, minus some. This table holds approximately 100,000 clones, roughly 80% found once. Sequencing used PBMCs. Every receptor here comes from a man in his 60s in good health and CMV-seropositive.

V and J are TRBV7-6 and TRBJ1-2; possible D gene TRBD1, 5 bases. With 1 base removed from V and 6 bases from J, the gap between germline ends came to 12 bases. Per germline, CDR1 SGHVS and CDR2 FNYEAQ. There are 14 residues in the CDR3. CDR3 nucleotides: TGTGCCAGCAGCTTAGGATTCGGGGGAGATGGCTACACCTTC. Protein sequence: CASSLGFGGDGYTF. Full variable domain (outside the CDR3, taken from reference TRBV7-6 and TRBJ1-2): GAGVSQSPRYKVTKRGQDVALRCDPISGHVSLYWYRQALGQGPEFLTYFNYEAQQDKSGLPNDRFSAERPEGSISTLTIQRTEQRDSAMYRCASSLGFGGDGYTFGSGTRLTVV.

This clone has more than one count but fewer than ten. This rearrangement joins TRBV5-1 to TRBJ1-1; no clear D. Trimming shortened V by 4 bases and J by 2 bases, and 9 bases separated the two germline ends. This CDR3 is built from 13 residues. Germline V gene lookup returns CDR1 SGHRS and CDR2 YFSETQ. CDR3: CASSQAINTEAFF. The DNA for the CDR3 is TGCGCCAGCAGCCAGGCTATTAACACTGAAGCTTTCTTT.

The rearrangement joins TRBV5-1 to TRBJ1-3; possibly TRBD1 for D (6 bases). The CDR3 has 14 residues. Looked up from germline, CDR1 is SGHRS and CDR2 is YFSETQ. V was trimmed by 4 bases and J by 0 bases, leaving 8 bases between them. The CDR3 protein is CASSGGLSGNTIYF. CDR3 coding DNA: TGCGCCAGCAGCGGGGGCCTCTCTGGAAACACCATATATTTT.

J is TRBJ1-3 and V is TRBV7-2; D is unresolved. The CDR3 spans 13 residues. CDR1 and CDR2 (germline): SGHTA, FQGNSA. V lost 6 bases, J lost 0 bases, and 6 bases lay in between. DNA of the CDR3: TGTGCCAGCAGTTCCAGCTCTGGAAACACCATATATTTT. Translating it yields CASSSSSGNTIYF.

DNA of the CDR3: TGTGCCAGCAGCGGACAGGGAAGCGGGCAGACCCAGTACTTC. Translation gives CASSGQGSGQTQYF. This chain joins TRBV9 and TRBJ2-5; D is possibly TRBD1 (7 bases). Trimming took off 3 bases at V and 6 bases at J, with 15 bases between the two ends. The CDR3 is 14 residues long. Germline lookup yields CDR1 SGDLS and CDR2 YYNGEE. The complete variable domain, with remaining parts taken from reference TRBV9 and TRBJ2-5, reads DSGVTQTPKHLITATGQRVTLRCSPRSGDLSVYWYQQSLDQGLQFLIQYYNGEERAKGNILERFSAQQFPDLHSELNLSSLELGDSALYFCASSGQGSGQTQYFGPGTRLLVL.

The chain recombines TRBV5-1 with TRBJ1-2; D gene ambiguous. Germline CDR1 is SGHRS and CDR2 is YFSETQ. Trimming removed 4 bases at V and 4 bases at J, with 14 bases between. The CDR3 runs 14 residues. In DNA, the CDR3 is TGCGCCAGCAGCCCTGAGCTGGTCATCTATGGCTACACCTTC. Protein: CASSPELVIYGYTF.

This rearrangement joins TRBV5-5 to TRBJ1-5; 9 nucleotides line up with TRBD1. Germline-derived CDR1 and CDR2 are SGHKS and YYEKEE (reference sequence). The V gene end was trimmed by 4 bases and the J gene end by 2 bases; junction bases not matched to a gene: 4. CDR3 length equals 15 residues. Written as DNA, the CDR3 is TGTGCCAGCAGCGTCCGGGACAGGGGCAATCAGCCCCAGCATTTT. It encodes CASSVRDRGNQPQHF.

CDR3 amino acids: CASSFLQGTDTGELFF. As DNA, the CDR3 is TGCGCCAGCAGCTTCTTACAGGGGACGGACACCGGGGAGCTGTTTTTT. The gene calls are TRBV5-1 and TRBJ2-2, with 7 bases matching TRBD1. Trimming took 2 bases from V and 3 from J; bases not matched to a gene: 7. The CDR3 has 16 amino acids. Germline CDR1 SGHRS, CDR2 YFSETQ.

The chain recombines TRBV28 with TRBJ2-2; TRBD2 matches at 8 bases. Germline V gene sequence: CDR1 MDHEN, CDR2 SYDVKM. This CDR3 has 14 amino acids. The junction had 9 bases not matched to a gene; V was cut back by 11 bases and J by 4 bases. Written as DNA, the CDR3 is TGTGCCGCGAAGCGGGGGACGGGCACCGGGGAGCTGTTTTTT. Translating it yields CAAKRGTGTGELFF.